Given below is one T cell receptor beta chain in context. This sample stems from a study of blood T cell repertoires in COVID-19. Study-level background: Specimens from acute and convalescent COVID-19 originated in the United States, Italy and Spain.

This CDR3 contains 16 residues. The J segment lost 2 bases and the V segment lost 2 bases, leaving 10 bases of the junction unmatched. The germline gives CDR1 SGHKS, CDR2 YYEKEE (reference sequence). Enrolled through a virtual design, the participants were between roughly 18 and 95 years of age and came from roughly 22 US areas. Assignments of participants to cohorts depended upon their own reported clinical history. As handled by the study authors: By means of reference gene primer amplification, nucleated cell counts were estimated. The method was immunoSEQ multiplex PCR; TCRdb's version includes in-frame clones alone and lacks a portion of them. V, J and clone size derive from that table, while D and trimming were established from the DNA sequence. Of some 300,000 clones listed, over 85% were seen once; the top ten hold under 3%.

The chain employs TRBV5-5 and TRBJ2-7; 7 bases fit TRBD1. This clonotype originated in a woman in her fifties or sixties who had been exposed to COVID-19. The material sequenced was PBMCs or T cells enriched from blood (not recorded which). Written as DNA, the CDR3 is TGTGCCAGCAGCTTAACGGCCGTGCAGGGGGCCTACGAGCAGTACTTC. It specifies CASSLTAVQGAYEQYF.